The clone carrying this TCR beta chain was detected only a few times. Its specificity is unknown. This sample is part of a study of neurological immune-mediated disorders. One entry per CDR3 protein results from TCRdb running MiXCR on the 5' RACE reads. The data show about 58,000 distinct CDR3 sequences, 3% to 4% seen once. General study results and limits: The most TCR clonal expansion was seen in HTLV-1-associated myelopathy, whereas the least was seen in multiple sclerosis, below the level in healthy controls.

Germline loops: CDR1 SGHVS, CDR2 FNYEAQ. Trimming took 1 base from V and 5 from J, leaving 15 bases between them. This CDR3 contains 16 residues. Sequenced input: PBMCs. This TCR derives from a woman aged 55-70 years with multiple sclerosis. The chain links TRBV7-6 to TRBJ1-5, with D tentatively TRBD1 (5 bases). In nucleotides, the CDR3 is TGTGCCAGCAGCTTAGAGGCCAATGGGGCCCATCAGCCCCAGCATTTT. It is translated as CASSLEANGAHQPQHF.